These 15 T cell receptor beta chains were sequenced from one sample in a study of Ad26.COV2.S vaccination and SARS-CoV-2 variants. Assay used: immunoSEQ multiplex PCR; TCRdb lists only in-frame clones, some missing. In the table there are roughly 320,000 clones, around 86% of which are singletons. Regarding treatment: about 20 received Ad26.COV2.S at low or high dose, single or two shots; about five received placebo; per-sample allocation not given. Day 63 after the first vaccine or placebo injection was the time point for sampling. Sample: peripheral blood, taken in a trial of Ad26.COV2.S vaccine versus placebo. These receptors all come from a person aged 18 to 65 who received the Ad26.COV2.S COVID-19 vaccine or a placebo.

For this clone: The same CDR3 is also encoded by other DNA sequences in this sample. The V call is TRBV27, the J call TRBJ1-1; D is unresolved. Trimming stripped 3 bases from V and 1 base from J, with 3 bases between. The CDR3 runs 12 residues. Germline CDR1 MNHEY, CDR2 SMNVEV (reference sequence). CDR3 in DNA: TGTGCCAGCAGTTTCGGGAACACTGAAGCTTTCTTT. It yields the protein CASSFGNTEAFF.

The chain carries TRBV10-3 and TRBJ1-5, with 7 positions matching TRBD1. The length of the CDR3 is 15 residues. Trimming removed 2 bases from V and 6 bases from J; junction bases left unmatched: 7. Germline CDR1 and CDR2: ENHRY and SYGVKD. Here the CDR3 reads CAISETTGVGQPQHF. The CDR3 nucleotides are TGTGCCATCAGTGAGACCACAGGGGTAGGTCAGCCCCAGCATTTT.

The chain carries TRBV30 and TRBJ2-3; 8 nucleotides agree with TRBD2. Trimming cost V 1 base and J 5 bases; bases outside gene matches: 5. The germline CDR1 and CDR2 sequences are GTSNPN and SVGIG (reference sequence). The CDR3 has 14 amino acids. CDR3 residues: CAWSEGLAGDTQYF. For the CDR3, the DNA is TGTGCCTGGAGTGAGGGCCTAGCGGGAGATACGCAGTATTTT.

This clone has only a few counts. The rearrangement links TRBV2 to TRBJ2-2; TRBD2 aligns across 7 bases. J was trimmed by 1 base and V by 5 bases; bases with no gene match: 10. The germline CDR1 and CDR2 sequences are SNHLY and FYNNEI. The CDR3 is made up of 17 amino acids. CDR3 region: CASSHSTGGGNTGELFF. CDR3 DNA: TGTGCCAGCAGTCACTCGACCGGCGGGGGGAACACCGGGGAGCTGTTTTTT.

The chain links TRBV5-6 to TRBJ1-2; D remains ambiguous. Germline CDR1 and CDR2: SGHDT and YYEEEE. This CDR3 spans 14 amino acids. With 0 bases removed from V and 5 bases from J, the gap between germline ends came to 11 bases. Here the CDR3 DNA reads TGTGCCAGCAGCTTGGGTCCCGAGGGATATGGCTACACCTTC. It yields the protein CASSLGPEGYGYTF.

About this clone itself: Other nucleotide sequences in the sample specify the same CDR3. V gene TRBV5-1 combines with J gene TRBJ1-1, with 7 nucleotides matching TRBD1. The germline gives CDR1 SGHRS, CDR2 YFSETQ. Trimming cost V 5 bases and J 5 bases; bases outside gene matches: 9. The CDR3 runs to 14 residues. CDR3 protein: CASSSGRGSTEAFF. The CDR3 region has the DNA TGCGCCAGCAGTTCGGGCAGGGGGAGTACTGAAGCTTTCTTT.

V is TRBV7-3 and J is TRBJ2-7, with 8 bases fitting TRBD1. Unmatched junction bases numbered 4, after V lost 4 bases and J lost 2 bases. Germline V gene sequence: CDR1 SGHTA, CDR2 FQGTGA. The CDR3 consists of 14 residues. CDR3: CASSSGQAPYEQYF. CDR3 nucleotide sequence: TGTGCCAGCAGCTCGGGACAGGCGCCCTACGAGCAGTACTTC.

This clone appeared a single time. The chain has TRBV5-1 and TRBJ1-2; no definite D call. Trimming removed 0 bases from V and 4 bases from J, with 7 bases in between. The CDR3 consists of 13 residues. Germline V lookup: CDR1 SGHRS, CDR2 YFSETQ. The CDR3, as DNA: TGCGCCAGCAGCTTGGAGACACCCTATGGCTACACCTTC. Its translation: CASSLETPYGYTF.

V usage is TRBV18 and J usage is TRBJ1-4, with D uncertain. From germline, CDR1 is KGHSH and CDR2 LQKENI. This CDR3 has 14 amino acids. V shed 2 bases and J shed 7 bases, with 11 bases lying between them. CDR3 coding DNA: TGTGCCAGCTCACCATCGGGAGGAGGTGAAAAACTGTTTTTT. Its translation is CASSPSGGGEKLFF.

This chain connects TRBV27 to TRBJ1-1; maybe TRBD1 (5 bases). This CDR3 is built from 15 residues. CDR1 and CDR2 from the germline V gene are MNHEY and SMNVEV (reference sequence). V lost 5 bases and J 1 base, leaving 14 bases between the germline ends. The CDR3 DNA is TGTGCCAGCAGTCAGACAGCCAGTAAGAACACTGAAGCTTTCTTT. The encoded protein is CASSQTASKNTEAFF.

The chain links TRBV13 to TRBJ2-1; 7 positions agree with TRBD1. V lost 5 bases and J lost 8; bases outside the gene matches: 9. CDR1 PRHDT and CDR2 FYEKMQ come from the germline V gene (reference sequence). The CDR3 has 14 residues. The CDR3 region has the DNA TGTGCCAGCAGCATCAGACAGGGATTTGATGAGCAGTTCTTC. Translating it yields CASSIRQGFDEQFF.

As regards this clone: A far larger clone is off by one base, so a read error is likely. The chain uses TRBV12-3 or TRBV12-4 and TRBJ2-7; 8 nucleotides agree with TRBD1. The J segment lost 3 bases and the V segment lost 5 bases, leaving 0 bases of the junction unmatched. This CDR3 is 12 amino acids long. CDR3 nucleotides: TGTGCCAGCAGTACAGGGGGCTACGAGCAGTACTTC. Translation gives CASSTGGYEQYF.

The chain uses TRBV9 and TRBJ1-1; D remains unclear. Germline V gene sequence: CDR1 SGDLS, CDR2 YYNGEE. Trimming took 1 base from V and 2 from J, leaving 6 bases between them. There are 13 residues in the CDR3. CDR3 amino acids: CASSVQVNTEAFF. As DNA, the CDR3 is TGTGCCAGCAGCGTACAGGTTAACACTGAAGCTTTCTTT.

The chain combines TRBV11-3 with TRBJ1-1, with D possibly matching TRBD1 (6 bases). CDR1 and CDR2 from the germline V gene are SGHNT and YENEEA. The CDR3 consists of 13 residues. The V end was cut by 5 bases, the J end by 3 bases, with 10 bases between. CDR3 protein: CASSPTGYTEAFF. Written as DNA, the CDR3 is TGTGCCAGCAGCCCCACAGGGTACACTGAAGCTTTCTTT.

The CDR3 here is CASSLDQGGNYGYTF. In DNA, the CDR3 is TGTGCCAGCAGCTTAGATCAGGGGGGAAACTATGGCTACACCTTC. V usage is TRBV11-2 and J usage is TRBJ1-2, with TRBD1 matching 7 bases. Germline assignment: CDR1 SGHAT and CDR2 FQNNGV. V gave up 0 bases and J gave up 2 bases; unmatched junction bases: 3. The CDR3 totals 15 residues. The entire variable domain, with the rest obtained from reference TRBV11-2 and TRBJ1-2, is as follows: EAGVAQSPRYKIIEKRQSVAFWCNPISGHATLYWYQQILGQGPKLLIQFQNNGVVDDSQLPKDRFSAERLKGVDSTLKIQPAKLEDSAVYLCASSLDQGGNYGYTFGSGTRLTVV.